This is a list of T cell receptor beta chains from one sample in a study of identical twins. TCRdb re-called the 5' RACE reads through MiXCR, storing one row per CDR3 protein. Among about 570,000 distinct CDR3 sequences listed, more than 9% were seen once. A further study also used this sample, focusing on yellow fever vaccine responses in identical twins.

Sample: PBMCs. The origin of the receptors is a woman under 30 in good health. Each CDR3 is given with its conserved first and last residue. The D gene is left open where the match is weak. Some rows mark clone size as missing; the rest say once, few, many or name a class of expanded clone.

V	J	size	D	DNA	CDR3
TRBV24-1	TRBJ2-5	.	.	TGTGCCACCAGTGATCCCGGCCTCCAAGAGACCCAGTACTTC	CATSDPGLQETQYF
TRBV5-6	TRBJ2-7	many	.	TGTGCCAGCAGCTTTTCGGGGAGGCCCTACGAGCAGTACTTC	CASSFSGRPYEQYF
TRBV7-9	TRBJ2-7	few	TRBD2	TGTGCCAGCAGCCGTCTCCTGGCGACTAGCGACTCCGCCGAGCAGTACTTC	CASSRLLATSDSAEQYF
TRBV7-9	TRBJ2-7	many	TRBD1	TGTGCCAGCAGCCCCCCGGGACAGAACCCCTACGAGCAGTACTTC	CASSPPGQNPYEQYF
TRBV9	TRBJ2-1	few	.	TGTGCCAGCAGCGTAACAGGGAGCTCCTACAATGAGCAGTTCTTC	CASSVTGSSYNEQFF
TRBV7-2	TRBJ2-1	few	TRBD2	TGTGCCAGCAGCCAGGGACTAGCGGGAGCTTTCAATGAGCAGTTCTTC	CASSQGLAGAFNEQFF
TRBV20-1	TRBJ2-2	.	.	TGCAGTGCTAGAGGGAGACAGTTCGGGGAGCTGTTTTTT	CSARGRQFGELFF
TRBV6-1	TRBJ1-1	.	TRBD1	TGTGCCAGCAGCCACCCGACAGGGGTAGAAGGAACTGAAGCTTTCTTT	CASSHPTGVEGTEAFF
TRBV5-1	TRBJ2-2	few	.	TGCGCCAGCAGCTTGAGTGGCCAAGGCTACACCGGGGAGCTGTTTTTT	CASSLSGQGYTGELFF
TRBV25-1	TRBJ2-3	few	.	TGTGCCAGCAGTGTCCACAGGGGCACAGATACGCAGTATTTT	CASSVHRGTDTQYF
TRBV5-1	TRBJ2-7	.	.	TGCGCCAGCAGCTTGGACCTCGTCGCGATGGGGAGCTCCTACGAGCAGTACTTC	CASSLDLVAMGSSYEQYF
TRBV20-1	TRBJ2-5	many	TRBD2	TGCAGTGCCAGCGGGGTGGAGACCCAGTACTTC	CSASGVETQYF
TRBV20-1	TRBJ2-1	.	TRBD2	TGCAGTGCAAAACCCCTAGCGGGGGGCTACAATGAGCAGTTCTTC	CSAKPLAGGYNEQFF
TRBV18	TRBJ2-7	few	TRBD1	TGTGCCAGCTCACCGGACAGGGGGTCCGAGCAGTACTTC	CASSPDRGSEQYF
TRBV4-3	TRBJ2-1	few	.	TGCGCCAGCAGCCAAAGGCAGGGTGGGCACAATGAGCAGTTCTTC	CASSQRQGGHNEQFF
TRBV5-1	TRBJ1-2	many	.	TGCGCCAGCAGCTTGGAGGGGGGCCATGGCTACACCTTC	CASSLEGGHGYTF
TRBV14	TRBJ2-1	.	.	TGTGCCAGCAGCCAAGTAACAGGGCCCTACAATGAGCAGTTCTTC	CASSQVTGPYNEQFF
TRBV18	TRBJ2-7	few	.	TGTGCCAGCTCACCACTGTCCCCCGCCCCCGGGGACCACGAGCAGTACTTC	CASSPLSPAPGDHEQYF
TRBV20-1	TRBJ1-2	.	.	TGCAGTGCTAGAGTGACAGCGCTCGGCTACACCTTC	CSARVTALGYTF
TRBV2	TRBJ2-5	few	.	TGTGCCAGCTGTCCGGATTTAGGGGAGACCCAGTACTTC	CASCPDLGETQYF
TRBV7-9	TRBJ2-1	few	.	TGTGCCAGCAGCTTAAAGTTGACGGTGGAGCAGTTCTTC	CASSLKLTVEQFF
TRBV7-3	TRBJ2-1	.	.	TGTGCCAGCAGCTTAGGCATCCAGGTCTCCAGAGGACACAATGAGCAGTTCTTC	CASSLGIQVSRGHNEQFF
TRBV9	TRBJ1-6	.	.	TGTGCCAGCAGCGTCGGGGAGTGGGCCTACTATAATTCACCCCTCCACTTT	CASSVGEWAYYNSPLHF
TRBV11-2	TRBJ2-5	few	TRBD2	TGTGCCAGCAGCCCTCGACTAGCGGGAGTTCCCGAGACCCAGTACTTC	CASSPRLAGVPETQYF
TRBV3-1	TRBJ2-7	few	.	TGTGCCAGCAGCCAACGGGACCACTACGAGCAGTACTTC	CASSQRDHYEQYF
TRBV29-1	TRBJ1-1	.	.	TGCAGCGTTGATGGGGGCGAGGGATCCACTGAAGCTCTCTTT	CSVDGGEGSTEALF
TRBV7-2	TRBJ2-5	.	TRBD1	TGTGCCAGCAGCTCTTCACTCGGGACAGGAGGGGAGACCCAGTACTTC	CASSSSLGTGGETQYF
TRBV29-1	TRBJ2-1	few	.	TGCAGCGCATTGGGCGTACAAAGGGGGTACAATGAGCAGTTCTTC	CSALGVQRGYNEQFF
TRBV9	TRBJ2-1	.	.	TGTGCCAGCAGCGCGCCCCCAGGGCCAAGGGAGCAGTTCTTC	CASSAPPGPREQFF